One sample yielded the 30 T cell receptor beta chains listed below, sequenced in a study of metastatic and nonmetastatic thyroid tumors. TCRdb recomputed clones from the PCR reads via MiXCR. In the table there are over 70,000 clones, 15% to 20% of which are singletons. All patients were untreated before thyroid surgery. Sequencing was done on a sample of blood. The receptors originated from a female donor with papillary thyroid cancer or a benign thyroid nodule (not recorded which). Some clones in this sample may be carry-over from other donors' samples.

The CDR3 here is CATSGQTSNTGELFF. CDR3 sequence (DNA): TGTGCCACCAGTGGGCAGACTAGCAACACCGGGGAGCTGTTTTTT. This chain links TRBV24-1 with TRBJ2-2; 7 bases line up with TRBD2. CDR1 and CDR2 (germline): KGHDR, SFDVKD. With 5 bases clipped from V and 2 bases from J, the junction kept 4 bases outside the gene matches. The CDR3 is 15 amino acids.

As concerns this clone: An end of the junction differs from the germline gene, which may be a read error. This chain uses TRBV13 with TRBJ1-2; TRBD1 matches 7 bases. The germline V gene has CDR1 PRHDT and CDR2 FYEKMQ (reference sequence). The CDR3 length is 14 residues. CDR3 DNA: TGTGCCAGCAGCCTAGGACAGGCTAACTATGGCTACACCTTC. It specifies CASSLGQANYGYTF. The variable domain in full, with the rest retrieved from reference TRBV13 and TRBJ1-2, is AAGVIQSPRHLIKEKRETATLKCYPIPRHDTVYWYQQGPGQDPQFLISFYEKMQSDKGSIPDRFSAQQFSDYHSELNMSSLELGDSALYFCASSLGQANYGYTFGSGTRLTVV.

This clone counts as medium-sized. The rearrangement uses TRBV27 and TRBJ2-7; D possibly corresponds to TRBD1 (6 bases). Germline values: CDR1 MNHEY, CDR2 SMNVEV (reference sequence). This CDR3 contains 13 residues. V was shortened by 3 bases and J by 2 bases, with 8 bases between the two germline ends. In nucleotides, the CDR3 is TGTGCCAGCAGTTTCAGGGGAGCCTACGAGCAGTACTTC. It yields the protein CASSFRGAYEQYF.

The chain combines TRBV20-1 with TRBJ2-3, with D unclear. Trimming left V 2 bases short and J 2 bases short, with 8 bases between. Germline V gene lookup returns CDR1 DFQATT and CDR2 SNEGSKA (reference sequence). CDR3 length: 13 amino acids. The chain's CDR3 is CSARLVTTDTQYF. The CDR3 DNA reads TGCAGTGCTAGACTAGTGACCACAGATACGCAGTATTTT.

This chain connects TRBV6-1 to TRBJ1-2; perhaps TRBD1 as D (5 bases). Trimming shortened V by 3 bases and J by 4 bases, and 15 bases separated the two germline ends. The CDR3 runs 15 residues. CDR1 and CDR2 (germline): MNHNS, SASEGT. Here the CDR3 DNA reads TGTGCCAGCAGTGAGATTGCAGGGCGGGGCTATGGCTACACCTTC. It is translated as CASSEIAGRGYGYTF.

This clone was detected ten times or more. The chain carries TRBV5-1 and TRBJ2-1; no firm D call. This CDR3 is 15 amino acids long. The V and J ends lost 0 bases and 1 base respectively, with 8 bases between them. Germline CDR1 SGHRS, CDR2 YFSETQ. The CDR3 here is CASSLGQLSYNEQFF. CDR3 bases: TGCGCCAGCAGCTTGGGGCAGCTATCCTACAATGAGCAGTTCTTC.

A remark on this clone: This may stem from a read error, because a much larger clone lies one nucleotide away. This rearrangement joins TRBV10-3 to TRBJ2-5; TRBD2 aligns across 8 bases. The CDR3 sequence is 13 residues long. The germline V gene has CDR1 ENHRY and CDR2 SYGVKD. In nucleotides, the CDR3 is TGTGCCATCAGTTTCAGCGGGAGAGAGACCCATTACTTC. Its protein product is CAISFSGRETHYF.

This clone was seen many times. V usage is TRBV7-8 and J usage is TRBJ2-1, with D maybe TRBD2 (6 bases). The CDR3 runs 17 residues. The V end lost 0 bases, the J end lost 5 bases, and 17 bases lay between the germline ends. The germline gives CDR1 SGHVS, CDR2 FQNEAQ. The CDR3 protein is CASSLARSGTEDNEQFF. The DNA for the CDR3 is TGTGCCAGCAGCTTAGCTCGTTCGGGGACTGAAGACAATGAGCAGTTCTTC.

CDR3 in amino acids: CSASGQGGSGNTIYF. DNA for the CDR3: TGCAGTGCTAGTGGACAGGGAGGCTCTGGAAACACCATATATTTT. This sequence joins TRBV20-1 and TRBJ1-3; 8 bases map to TRBD1. This CDR3 contains 15 residues. V was clipped by 3 bases and J by 0 bases; unmatched bases: 4. CDR1 and CDR2 from the germline V gene are DFQATT and SNEGSKA (reference sequence).

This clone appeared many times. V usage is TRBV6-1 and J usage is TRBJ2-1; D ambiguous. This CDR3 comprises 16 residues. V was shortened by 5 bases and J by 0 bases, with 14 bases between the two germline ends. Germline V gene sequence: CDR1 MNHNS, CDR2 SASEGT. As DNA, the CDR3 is TGTGCCAGCAGTACCCCCGGAGCGAGCTCCTACAATGAGCAGTTCTTC. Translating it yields CASSTPGASSYNEQFF.

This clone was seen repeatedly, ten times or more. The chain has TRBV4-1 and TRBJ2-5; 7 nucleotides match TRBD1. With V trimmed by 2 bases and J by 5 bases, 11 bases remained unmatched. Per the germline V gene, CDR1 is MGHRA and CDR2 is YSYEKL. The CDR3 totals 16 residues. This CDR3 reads CASSQTLQGRGETQYF. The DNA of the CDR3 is TGCGCCAGCAGCCAAACCTTACAGGGGCGAGGGGAGACCCAGTACTTC.

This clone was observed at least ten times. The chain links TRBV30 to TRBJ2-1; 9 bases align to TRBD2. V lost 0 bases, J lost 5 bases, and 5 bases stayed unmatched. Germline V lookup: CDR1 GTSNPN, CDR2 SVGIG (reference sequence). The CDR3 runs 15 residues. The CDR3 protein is CAWSVGLAGHNEQFF. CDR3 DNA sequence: TGTGCCTGGAGTGTGGGTCTAGCGGGGCACAATGAGCAGTTCTTC.

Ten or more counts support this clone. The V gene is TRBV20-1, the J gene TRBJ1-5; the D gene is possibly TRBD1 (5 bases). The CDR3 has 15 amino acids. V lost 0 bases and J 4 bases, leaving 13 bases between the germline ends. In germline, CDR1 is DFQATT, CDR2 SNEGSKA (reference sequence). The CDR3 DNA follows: TGCAGTGCTAGAGAAGGGTTTGGACAAAATCAGCCCCAGCATTTT. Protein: CSAREGFGQNQPQHF.

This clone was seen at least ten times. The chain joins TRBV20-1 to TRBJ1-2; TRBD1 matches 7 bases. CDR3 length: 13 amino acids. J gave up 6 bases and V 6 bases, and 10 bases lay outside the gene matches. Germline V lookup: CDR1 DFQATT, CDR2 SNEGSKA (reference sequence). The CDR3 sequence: CSASAGTEHGYTF. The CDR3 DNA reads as TGCAGTGCCAGTGCCGGGACAGAACATGGCTACACCTTC.

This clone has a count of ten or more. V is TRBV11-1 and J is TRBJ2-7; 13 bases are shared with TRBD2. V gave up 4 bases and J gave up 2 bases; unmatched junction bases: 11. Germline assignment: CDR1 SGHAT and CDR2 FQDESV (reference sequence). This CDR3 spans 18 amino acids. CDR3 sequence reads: CASSSEPGLAGTTYEQYF. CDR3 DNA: TGTGCCAGCAGCTCGGAACCGGGACTAGCGGGGACTACCTACGAGCAGTACTTC.

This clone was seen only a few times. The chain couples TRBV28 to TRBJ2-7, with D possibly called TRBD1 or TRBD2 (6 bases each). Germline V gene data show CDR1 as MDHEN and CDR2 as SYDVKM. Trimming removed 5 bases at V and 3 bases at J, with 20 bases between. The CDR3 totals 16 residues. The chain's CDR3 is CASSEARGRNHYEQYF. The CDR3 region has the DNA TGTGCCAGCAGTGAGGCTCGGGGGCGGAACCACTACGAGCAGTACTTC.

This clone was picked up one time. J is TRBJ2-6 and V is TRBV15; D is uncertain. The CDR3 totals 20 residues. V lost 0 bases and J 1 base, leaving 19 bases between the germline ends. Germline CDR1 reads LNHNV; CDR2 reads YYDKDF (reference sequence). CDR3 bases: TGTGCCACCAGCAGAGAAGTGGGGAAGACTCGATCTTCTGGGGCCAACGTCCTGACTTTC. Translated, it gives CATSREVGKTRSSGANVLTF.

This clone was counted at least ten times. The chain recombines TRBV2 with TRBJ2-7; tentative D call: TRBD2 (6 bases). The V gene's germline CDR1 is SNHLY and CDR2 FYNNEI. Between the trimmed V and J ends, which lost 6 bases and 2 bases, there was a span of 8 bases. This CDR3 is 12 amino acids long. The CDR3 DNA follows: TGTGCCAGCAGAACGGGAGCCTACGAGCAGTACTTC. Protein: CASRTGAYEQYF. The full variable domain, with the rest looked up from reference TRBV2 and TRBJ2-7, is EPEVTQTPSHQVTQMGQEVILRCVPISNHLYFYWYRQILGQKVEFLVSFYNNEISEKSEIFDDQFSVERPDGSNFTLKIRSTKLEDSAMYFCASRTGAYEQYFGPGTRLTVT.

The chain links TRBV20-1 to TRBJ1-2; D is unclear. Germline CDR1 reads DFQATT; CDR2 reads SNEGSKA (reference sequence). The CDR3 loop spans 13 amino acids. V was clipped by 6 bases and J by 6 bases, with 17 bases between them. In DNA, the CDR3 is TGCAGTGCCAGTGGGTCCCGAGGTGATGGCTACACCTTC. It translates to CSASGSRGDGYTF.

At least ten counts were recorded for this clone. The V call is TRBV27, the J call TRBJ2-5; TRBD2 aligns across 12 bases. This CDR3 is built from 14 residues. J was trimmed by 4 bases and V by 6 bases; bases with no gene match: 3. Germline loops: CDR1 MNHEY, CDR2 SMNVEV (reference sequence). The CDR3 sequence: CASRLAGGGETQYF. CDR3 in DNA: TGTGCCAGCAGACTAGCGGGAGGAGGAGAGACCCAGTACTTC.

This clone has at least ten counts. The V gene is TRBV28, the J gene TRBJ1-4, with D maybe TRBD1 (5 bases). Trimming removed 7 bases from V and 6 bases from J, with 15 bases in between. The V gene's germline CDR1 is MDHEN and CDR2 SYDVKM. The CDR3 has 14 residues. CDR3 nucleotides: TGTGCCAGCACCATCGGGGGACTTGATGAAAAACTGTTTTTT. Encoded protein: CASTIGGLDEKLFF. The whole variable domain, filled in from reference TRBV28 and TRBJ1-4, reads DVKVTQSSRYLVKRTGEKVFLECVQDMDHENMFWYRQDPGLGLRLIYFSYDVKMKEKGDIPEGYSVSREKKERFSLILESASTNQTSMYLCASTIGGLDEKLFFGSGTQLSVL.

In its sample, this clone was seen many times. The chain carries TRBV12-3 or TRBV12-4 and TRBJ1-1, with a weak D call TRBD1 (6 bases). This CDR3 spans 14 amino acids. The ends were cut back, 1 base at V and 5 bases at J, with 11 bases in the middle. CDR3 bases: TGTGCCAGCAGTTTAGAGGGGGGGCCTACTGAAGCTTTCTTT. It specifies CASSLEGGPTEAFF.

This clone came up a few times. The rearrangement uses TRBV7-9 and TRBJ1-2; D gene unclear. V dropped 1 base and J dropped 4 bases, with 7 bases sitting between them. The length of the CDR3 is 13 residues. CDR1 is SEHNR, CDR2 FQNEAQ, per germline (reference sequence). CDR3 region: CASSLVLGYGYTF. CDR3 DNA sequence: TGTGCCAGCAGCTTAGTCTTGGGCTATGGCTACACCTTC.

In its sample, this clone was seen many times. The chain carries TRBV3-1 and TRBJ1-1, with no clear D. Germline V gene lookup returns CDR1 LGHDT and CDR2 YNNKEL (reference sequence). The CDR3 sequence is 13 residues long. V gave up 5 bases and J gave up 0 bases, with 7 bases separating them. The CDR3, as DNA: TGTGCCAGCAGCTCGTTGGTGAACACTGAAGCTTTCTTT. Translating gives CASSSLVNTEAFF. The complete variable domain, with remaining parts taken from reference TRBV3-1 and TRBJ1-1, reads DTAVSQTPKYLVTQMGNDKSIKCEQNLGHDTMYWYKQDSKKFLKIMFSYNNKELIINETVPNRFSPKSPDKAHLNLHINSLELGDSAVYFCASSSLVNTEAFFGQGTRLTVV.

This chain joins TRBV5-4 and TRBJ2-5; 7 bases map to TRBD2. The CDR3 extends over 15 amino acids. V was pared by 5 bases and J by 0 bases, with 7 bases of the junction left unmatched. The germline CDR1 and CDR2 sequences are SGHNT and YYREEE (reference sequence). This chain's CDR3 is CASSWAGGYQETQYF. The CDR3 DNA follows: TGTGCCAGCAGTTGGGCCGGGGGGTACCAAGAGACCCAGTACTTC.

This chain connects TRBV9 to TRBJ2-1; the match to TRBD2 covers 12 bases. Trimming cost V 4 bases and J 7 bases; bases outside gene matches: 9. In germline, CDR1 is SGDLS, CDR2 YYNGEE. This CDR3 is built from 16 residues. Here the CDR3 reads CASSSRTSGTRNEQFF. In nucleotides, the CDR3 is TGTGCCAGCAGCTCCCGGACTAGCGGGACCCGGAATGAGCAGTTCTTC.

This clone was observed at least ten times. CDR3: CASSLVGQGVYNEQFF. The CDR3 DNA sequence: TGTGCCAGCAGCTTAGTGGGACAGGGGGTCTACAATGAGCAGTTCTTC. This chain uses TRBV7-2 with TRBJ2-1; 11 bases are shared with TRBD1. The CDR3 totals 16 residues. Germline values: CDR1 SGHTA, CDR2 FQGNSA. Losses at the gene ends were 1 base for V and 3 bases for J; bases not matched to a gene: 2.

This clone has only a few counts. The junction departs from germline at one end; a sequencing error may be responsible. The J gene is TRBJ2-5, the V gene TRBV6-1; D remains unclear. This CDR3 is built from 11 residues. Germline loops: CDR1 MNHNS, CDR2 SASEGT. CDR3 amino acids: CASRLQETHYF. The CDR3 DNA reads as TGTGCCAGCAGACTCCAAGAGACCCATTACTTC.

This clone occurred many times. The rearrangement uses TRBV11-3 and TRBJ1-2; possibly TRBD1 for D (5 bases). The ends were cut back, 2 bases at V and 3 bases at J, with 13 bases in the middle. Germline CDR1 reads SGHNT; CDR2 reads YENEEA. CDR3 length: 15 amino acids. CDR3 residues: CASSLTIGGHYGYTF. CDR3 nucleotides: TGTGCCAGCAGCTTAACGATTGGGGGACACTATGGCTACACCTTC.

The CDR3 DNA is TGCAGTGCTAACCTTGGGACAGCCTACGAGCAGTACTTC. Protein: CSANLGTAYEQYF. This chain joins TRBV20-1 and TRBJ2-7; 7 positions match TRBD1. J was trimmed by 2 bases and V by 4 bases; bases with no gene match: 5. Germline V gene data show CDR1 as DFQATT and CDR2 as SNEGSKA (reference sequence). This CDR3 spans 13 amino acids.